A selection of T cell receptor beta chains follows, all from one sample in a study of cytomegalovirus exposure and HLA in healthy donors. Produced via immunoSEQ multiplex PCR; TCRdb's table is partial and in-frame only. Of some 150,000 clones in the sample, 71% were seen once. Sequencing was done on a sample of PBMCs. The receptors come from a young woman in good health and CMV-seronegative. CDR3s include the opening cysteine and the closing phenylalanine or tryptophan. The D gene is left open where the match is weak. Where a row states a size, it is once, few, many or the class of an expanded clone; other rows omit it.

v_call,clone_size,d_call,j_call,cdr3_aa,cdr3_nt
TRBV7-9,.,TRBD1,TRBJ1-1,CASSRTGGFTEAFF,TGTGCCAGCAGCCGGACAGGGGGTTTCACTGAAGCTTTCTTT
TRBV5-1,.,.,TRBJ2-7,CASSLGSEQAYEQYF,TGCGCCAGCAGCTTGGGTTCCGAGCAAGCCTACGAGCAGTACTTC
TRBV29-1,.,TRBD2,TRBJ2-7,CSAGTSGDEQYF,TGCAGCGCCGGGACTAGCGGGGACGAGCAGTACTTC
TRBV27,.,.,TRBJ1-5,CASSFRGSGQPQHF,TGTGCCAGCAGTTTTCGAGGGTCTGGCCAGCCCCAGCATTTT
TRBV7-3,.,.,TRBJ2-3,CASSNQLADTQYF,TGTGCCAGCAGCAATCAACTCGCAGATACGCAGTATTTT
TRBV5-1,.,TRBD2,TRBJ2-7,CASSPVPGLAGGNEQYF,TGCGCCAGCAGCCCCGTCCCGGGACTAGCGGGTGGAAACGAGCAGTACTTC
TRBV5-4,few,.,TRBJ2-5,CASSFWRDGETQYF,TGTGCCAGCAGCTTTTGGCGGGACGGGGAGACCCAGTACTTC
TRBV6-4,.,TRBD2,TRBJ2-1,CASSPAGGPEQFF,TGTGCCAGCAGCCCCGCGGGGGGACCTGAGCAGTTCTTC
TRBV7-2,.,TRBD1,TRBJ2-5,CASSFDRGSQETQYF,TGTGCCAGCAGCTTTGACAGGGGGAGTCAAGAGACCCAGTACTTC
TRBV5-8,.,.,TRBJ2-5,CASNGLQETQYF,TGTGCCAGCAATGGACTCCAAGAGACCCAGTACTTC
TRBV5-1,.,TRBD1,TRBJ1-6,CASSEGADSPLHF,TGCGCCAGCAGCGAGGGGGCAGATTCACCCCTCCACTTT
TRBV29-1,.,TRBD2,TRBJ2-5,CSVGVAGLETQYF,TGCAGCGTTGGAGTAGCGGGTTTGGAGACCCAGTACTTC
TRBV7-9,.,TRBD1,TRBJ2-7,CASSPRDRVNEQYF,TGTGCCAGCAGCCCGAGGGACAGGGTAAACGAGCAGTACTTC
TRBV7-9,.,TRBD2,TRBJ2-1,CASSSTSGGSSYNEQFF,TGTGCCAGCAGCTCAACTAGCGGGGGAAGCTCCTACAATGAGCAGTTCTTC
TRBV10-2,.,TRBD1,TRBJ1-5,CASMGGTGGQPQHF,TGCGCCAGCATGGGGGGGACAGGGGGACAGCCCCAGCATTTT
TRBV7-2,.,.,TRBJ2-3,CASSLGVPDTQYF,TGTGCCAGCAGCTTAGGAGTCCCAGATACGCAGTATTTT
TRBV28,.,.,TRBJ2-7,CASNVPGTPRGEHYF,TGTGCCAGCAACGTCCCCGGGACACCCCGAGGCGAGCACTACTTC
TRBV18,.,TRBD1,TRBJ2-7,CASSYQGASSEQYF,TGTGCCAGCTCGTATCAGGGGGCTTCCTCCGAGCAGTACTTC
TRBV9,.,.,TRBJ1-1,CASSHTQGNTEAFF,TGTGCCAGCAGCCATACACAGGGGAACACTGAAGCTTTCTTT
TRBV6-4,.,.,TRBJ2-7,CASSRFGGLSYEQYF,TGTGCCAGCAGTCGTTTTGGCGGGCTATCCTACGAGCAGTACTTC
TRBV5-4,.,TRBD1,TRBJ1-6,CASSSLQGALRSPLHF,TGTGCCAGCAGCTCTTTACAGGGGGCACTGAGATCACCCCTCCACTTT
TRBV5-1,.,TRBD1,TRBJ1-2,CASSVQGDGYTF,TGCGCCAGCAGCGTACAGGGGGATGGCTACACCTTC